The clone carrying this TCR beta chain occurred many times. The data originate from a study of regulatory T cells in long-lasting Graves disease. Researchers made TCR beta libraries by using iRepertoire HTBI primers and running Arm-PCR on CDR3 regions. TCRdb re-called the multiplex PCR reads with MiXCR, one entry per CDR3 protein. The repertoire holds about 240,000 distinct CDR3 sequences, roughly 21% seen once, with about 15% in the top ten. Time point denoted: newly diagnosed GD, antithyroid drugs for less than 3 months. With RNA extracted from PBMCs as input, the TCR library was made. This CDR3 is built from 13 residues. The germline V gene has CDR1 KGHSH and CDR2 LQKENI. V was clipped by 4 bases and J by 0 bases, with 6 bases between them.

The chain combines TRBV18 with TRBJ1-1, with D uncertain. This clonotype originated in a female donor with Graves disease. The sequenced sample was peripheral blood mononuclear cells (PBMCs), obtained at new diagnosis, from a patient treated with antithyroid drugs. The DNA for the CDR3 is TGTGCCAGCTCACATGACATGAACACTGAAGCTTTCTTT. It translates to CASSHDMNTEAFF.